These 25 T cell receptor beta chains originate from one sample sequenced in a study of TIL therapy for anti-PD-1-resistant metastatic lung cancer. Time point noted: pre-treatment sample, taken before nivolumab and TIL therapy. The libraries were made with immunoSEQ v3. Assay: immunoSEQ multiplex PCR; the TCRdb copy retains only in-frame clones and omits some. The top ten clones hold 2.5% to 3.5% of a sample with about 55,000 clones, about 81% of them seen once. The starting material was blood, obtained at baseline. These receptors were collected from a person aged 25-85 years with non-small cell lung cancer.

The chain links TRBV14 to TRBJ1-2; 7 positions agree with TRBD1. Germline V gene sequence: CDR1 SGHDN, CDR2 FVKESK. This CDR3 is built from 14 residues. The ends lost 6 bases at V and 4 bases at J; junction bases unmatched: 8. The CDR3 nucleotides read TGTGCCAGCAGTTACAACAGGGGCTTCTATGGCTACACCTTC. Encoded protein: CASSYNRGFYGYTF.

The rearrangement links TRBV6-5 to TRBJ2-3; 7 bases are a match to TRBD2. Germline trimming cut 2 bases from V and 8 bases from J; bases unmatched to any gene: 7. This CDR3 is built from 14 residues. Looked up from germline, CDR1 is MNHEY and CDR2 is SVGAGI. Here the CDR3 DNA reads TGTGCCAGCAGTTACGGGAGGGCTGGGGGTACGCAGTATTTT. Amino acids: CASSYGRAGGTQYF.

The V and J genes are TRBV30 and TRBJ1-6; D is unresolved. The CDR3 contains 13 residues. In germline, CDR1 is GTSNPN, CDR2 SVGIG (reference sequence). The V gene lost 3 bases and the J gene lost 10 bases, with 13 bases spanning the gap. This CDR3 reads CAWRINIYSPLHF. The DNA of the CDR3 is TGTGCCTGGAGAATCAATATCTACTCACCCCTCCACTTT.

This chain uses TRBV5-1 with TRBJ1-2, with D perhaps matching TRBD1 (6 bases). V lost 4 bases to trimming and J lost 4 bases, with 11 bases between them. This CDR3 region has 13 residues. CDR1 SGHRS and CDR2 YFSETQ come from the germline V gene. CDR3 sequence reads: CASSPQGPYGYTF. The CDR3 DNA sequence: TGCGCCAGCAGCCCACAGGGACCCTATGGCTACACCTTC.

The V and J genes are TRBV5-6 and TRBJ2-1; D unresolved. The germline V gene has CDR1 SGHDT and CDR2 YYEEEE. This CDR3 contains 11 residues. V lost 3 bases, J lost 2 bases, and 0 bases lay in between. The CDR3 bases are TGTGCCAGCAGCTCCTACAATGAGCAGTTCTTC. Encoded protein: CASSSYNEQFF.

CDR3 sequence reads: CASSSLYTQYF. The CDR3 region has the DNA TGTGCCAGCAGCTCCTTATATACGCAGTATTTT. The V and J genes are TRBV5-6 and TRBJ2-3; D is undetermined. The CDR3 is made up of 11 amino acids. Germline CDR1 reads SGHDT; CDR2 reads YYEEEE. The V gene lost 3 bases and the J gene lost 7 bases, with 6 bases spanning the gap. The whole variable domain, remainder taken from reference TRBV5-6 and TRBJ2-3, is DAGVTQSPTHLIKTRGQQVTLRCSPKSGHDTVSWYQQALGQGPQFIFQYYEEEERQRGNFPDRFSGHQFPNYSSELNVNALLLGDSALYLCASSSLYTQYFGPGTRLTVL.

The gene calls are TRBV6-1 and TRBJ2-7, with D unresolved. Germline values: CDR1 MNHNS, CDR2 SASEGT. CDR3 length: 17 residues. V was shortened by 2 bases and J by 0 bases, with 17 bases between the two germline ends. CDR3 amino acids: CASSERVRTVSSYEQYF. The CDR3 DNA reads TGTGCCAGCAGTGAACGGGTACGGACGGTAAGCTCCTACGAGCAGTACTTC.

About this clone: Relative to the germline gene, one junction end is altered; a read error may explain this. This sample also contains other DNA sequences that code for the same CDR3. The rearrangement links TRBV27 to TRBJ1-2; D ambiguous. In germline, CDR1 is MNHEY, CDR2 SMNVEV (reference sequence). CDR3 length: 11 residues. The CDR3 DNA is TGCGCCAGCAGTCCGGGCTATGGCTACACCTTC. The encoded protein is CASSPGYGYTF.

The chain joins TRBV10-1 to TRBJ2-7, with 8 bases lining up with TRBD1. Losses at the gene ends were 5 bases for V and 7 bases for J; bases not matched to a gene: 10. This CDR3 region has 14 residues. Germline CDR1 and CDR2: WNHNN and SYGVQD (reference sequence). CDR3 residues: CASSPADRVMEQYF. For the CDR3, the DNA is TGCGCCAGCAGTCCCGCGGACAGGGTCATGGAGCAGTACTTC.

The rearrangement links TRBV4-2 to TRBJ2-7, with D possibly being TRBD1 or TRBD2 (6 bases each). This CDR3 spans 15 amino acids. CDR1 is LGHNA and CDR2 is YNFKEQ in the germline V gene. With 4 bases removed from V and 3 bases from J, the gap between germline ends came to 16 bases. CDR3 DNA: TGTGCCAGCAGCCGAGAAGTCGGGGGCCGCTACGAGCAGTACTTC. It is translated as CASSREVGGRYEQYF.

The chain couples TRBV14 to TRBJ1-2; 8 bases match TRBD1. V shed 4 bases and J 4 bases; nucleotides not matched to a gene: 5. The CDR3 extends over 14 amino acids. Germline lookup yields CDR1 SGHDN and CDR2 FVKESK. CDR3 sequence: CASSPGTGPYGYTF. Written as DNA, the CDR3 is TGTGCCAGCAGCCCCGGGACAGGCCCCTATGGCTACACCTTC.

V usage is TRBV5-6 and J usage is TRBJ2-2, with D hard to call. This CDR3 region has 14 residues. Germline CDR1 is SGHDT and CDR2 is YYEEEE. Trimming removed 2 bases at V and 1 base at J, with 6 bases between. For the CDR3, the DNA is TGTGCCAGCAGCTTTCTAGGGAACACCGGGGAGCTGTTTTTT. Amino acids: CASSFLGNTGELFF.

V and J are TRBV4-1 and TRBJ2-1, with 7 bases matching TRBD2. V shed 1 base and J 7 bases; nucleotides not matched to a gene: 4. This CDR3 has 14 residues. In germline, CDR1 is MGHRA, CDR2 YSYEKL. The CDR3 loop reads CASSQGGSRNEQFF. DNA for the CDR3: TGCGCCAGCAGCCAAGGCGGGAGTAGGAATGAGCAGTTCTTC.

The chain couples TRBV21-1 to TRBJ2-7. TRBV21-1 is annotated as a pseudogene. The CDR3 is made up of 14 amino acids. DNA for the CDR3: TGTGCCAGCAGAGGGACGGACCTTACCTACGAGCAGTACTTC. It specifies CASRGTDLTYEQYF.

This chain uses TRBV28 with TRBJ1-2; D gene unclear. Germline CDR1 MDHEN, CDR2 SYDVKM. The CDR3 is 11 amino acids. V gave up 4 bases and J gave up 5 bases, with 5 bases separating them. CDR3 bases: TGTGCCAGCAGTTGGAGTTATGGCTACACCTTC. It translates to CASSWSYGYTF.

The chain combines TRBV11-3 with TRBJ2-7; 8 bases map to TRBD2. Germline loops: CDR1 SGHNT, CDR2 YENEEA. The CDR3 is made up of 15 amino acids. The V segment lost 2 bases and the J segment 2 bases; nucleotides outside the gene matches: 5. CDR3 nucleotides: TGTGCCAGCAGCTTAACCGGGACTAGAGCCTACGAGCAGTACTTC. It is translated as CASSLTGTRAYEQYF.

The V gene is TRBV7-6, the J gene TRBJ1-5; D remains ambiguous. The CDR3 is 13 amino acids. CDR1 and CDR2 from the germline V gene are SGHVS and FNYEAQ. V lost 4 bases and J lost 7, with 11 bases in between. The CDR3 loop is CASSSAERQPQHF. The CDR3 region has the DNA TGTGCCAGCAGCTCCGCAGAGAGGCAGCCCCAGCATTTT. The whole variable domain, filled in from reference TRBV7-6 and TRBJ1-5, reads GAGVSQSPRYKVTKRGQDVALRCDPISGHVSLYWYRQALGQGPEFLTYFNYEAQQDKSGLPNDRFSAERPEGSISTLTIQRTEQRDSAMYRCASSSAERQPQHFGDGTRLSIL.

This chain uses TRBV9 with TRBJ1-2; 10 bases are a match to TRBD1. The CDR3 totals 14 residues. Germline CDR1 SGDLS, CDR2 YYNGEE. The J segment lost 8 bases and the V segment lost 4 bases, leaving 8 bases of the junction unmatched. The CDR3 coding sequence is TGTGCCAGCAGCACCGGACAGGGGGGTTGGGGCTACACCTTC. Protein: CASSTGQGGWGYTF.

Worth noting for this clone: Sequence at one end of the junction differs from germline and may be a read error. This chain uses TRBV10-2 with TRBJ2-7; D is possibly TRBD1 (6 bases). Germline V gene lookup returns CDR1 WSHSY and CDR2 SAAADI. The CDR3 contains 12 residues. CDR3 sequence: CASSARQGSSSF. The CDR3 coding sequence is TGCGCCAGCAGTGCTCGGCAGGGGTCCAGTTCTTTC.

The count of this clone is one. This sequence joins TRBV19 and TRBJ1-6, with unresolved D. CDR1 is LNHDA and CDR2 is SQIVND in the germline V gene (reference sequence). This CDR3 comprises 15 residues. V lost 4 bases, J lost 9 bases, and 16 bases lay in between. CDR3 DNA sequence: TGTGCCAGTAGTACGGACCGGGATACGAGTTCACCCCTCCACTTT. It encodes CASSTDRDTSSPLHF.

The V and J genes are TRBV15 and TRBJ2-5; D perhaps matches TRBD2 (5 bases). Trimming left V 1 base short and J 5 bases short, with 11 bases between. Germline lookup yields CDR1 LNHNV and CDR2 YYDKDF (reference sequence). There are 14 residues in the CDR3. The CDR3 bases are TGTGCCACCAGCAGAGCTGGAAGGAGGGAGACCCAGTACTTC. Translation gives CATSRAGRRETQYF.

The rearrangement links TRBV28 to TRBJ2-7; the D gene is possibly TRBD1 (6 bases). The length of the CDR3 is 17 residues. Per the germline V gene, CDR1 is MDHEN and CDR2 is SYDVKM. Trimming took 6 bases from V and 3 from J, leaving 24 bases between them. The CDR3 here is CASSIGTRTFTLYEQYF. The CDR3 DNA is TGTGCCAGCAGCATAGGGACACGGACATTCACACTCTACGAGCAGTACTTC.

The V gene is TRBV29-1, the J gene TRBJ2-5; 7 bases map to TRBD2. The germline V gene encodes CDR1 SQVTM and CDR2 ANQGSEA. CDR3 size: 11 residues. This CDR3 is CTGLDGETQYF. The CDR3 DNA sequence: TGCACCGGACTAGACGGTGAGACCCAGTACTTC.

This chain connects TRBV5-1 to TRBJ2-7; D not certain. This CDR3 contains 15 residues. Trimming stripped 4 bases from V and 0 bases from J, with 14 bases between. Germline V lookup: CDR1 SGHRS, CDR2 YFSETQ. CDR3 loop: CASSIGNPSSYEQYF. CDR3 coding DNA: TGCGCCAGCAGCATAGGGAACCCGAGCTCCTACGAGCAGTACTTC. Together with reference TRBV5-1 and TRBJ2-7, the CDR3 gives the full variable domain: KAGVTQTPRYLIKTRGQQVTLSCSPISGHRSVSWYQQTPGQGLQFLFEYFSETQRNKGNFPGRFSGRQFSNSRSEMNVSTLELGDSALYLCASSIGNPSSYEQYFGPGTRLTVT.

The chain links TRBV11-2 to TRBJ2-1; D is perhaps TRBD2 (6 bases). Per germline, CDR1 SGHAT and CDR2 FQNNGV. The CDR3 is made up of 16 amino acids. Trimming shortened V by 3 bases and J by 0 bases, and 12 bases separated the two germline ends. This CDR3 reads CASSFYGGSSYNEQFF. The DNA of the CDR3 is TGTGCCAGCAGCTTTTATGGGGGGAGCTCCTACAATGAGCAGTTCTTC.